This T cell receptor beta chain was sequenced during a study of shared clonotypes between healthy human individuals. As for the study in general: The study enrolled a couple of women and a few men aged 18 to 49.

On this clone itself: As yet, its antigen is unknown. The same CDR3 is also encoded by other DNA sequences in this sample.

V lost 4 bases, J lost 0 bases, and 8 bases lay in between. This CDR3 contains 14 residues. Germline CDR1 and CDR2: SGHNT and YYREEE (reference sequence). Study-wide points: The low donor count limited represented genetic and exposure-history diversity. Rarefaction indicated that sorted-subset sequencing remained incomplete although depth was large.

As originally analysed: Filtering of immunoSEQ junctional sequences could not match full-length read filtering. Generated by immunoSEQ multiplex PCR, the TCRdb table keeps only in-frame clones and is missing some. The DNA gave D and trimming, while V, J and clone size come from that table. The table lists about 2.3 million clones, roughly 93% of them singletons. This chain joins TRBV5-4 and TRBJ1-3; unclear D gene. The receptor was derived from a man aged 18 to 35 in good health. Some clones in this sample may be carry-over from other donors' samples. What was sequenced was naive CD4+ T cells from PBMCs. Indicated subset: CD45RA+ positively selected. CDR3 coding DNA: TGTGCCAGCAGCCCAGAATCCTCTGGAAACACCATATATTTT. Residues: CASSPESSGNTIYF.